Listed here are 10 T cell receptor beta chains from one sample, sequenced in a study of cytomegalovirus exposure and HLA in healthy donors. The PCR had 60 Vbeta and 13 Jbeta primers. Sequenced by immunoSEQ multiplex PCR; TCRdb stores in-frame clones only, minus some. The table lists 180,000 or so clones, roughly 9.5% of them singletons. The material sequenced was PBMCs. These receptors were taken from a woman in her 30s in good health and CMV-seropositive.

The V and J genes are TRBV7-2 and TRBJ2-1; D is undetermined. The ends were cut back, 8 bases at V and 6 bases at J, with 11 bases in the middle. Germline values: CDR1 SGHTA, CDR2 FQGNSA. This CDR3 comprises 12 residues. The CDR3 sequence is CASALTLNEQFF. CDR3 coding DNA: TGTGCCAGCGCCCTAACCCTCAATGAGCAGTTCTTC.

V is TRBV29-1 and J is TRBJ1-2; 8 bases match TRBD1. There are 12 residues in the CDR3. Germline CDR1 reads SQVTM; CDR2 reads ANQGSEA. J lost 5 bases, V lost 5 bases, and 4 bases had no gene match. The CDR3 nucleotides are TGCAGCGTTCAGGGGGCTACGTATGGCTACACCTTC. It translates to CSVQGATYGYTF.

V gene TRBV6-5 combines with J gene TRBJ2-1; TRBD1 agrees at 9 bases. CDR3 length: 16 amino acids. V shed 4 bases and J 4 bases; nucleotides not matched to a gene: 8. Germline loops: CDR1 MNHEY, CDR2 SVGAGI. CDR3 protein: CASSSQGTGMYNEQFF. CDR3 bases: TGTGCCAGCAGTTCCCAAGGGACAGGGATGTACAATGAGCAGTTCTTC.

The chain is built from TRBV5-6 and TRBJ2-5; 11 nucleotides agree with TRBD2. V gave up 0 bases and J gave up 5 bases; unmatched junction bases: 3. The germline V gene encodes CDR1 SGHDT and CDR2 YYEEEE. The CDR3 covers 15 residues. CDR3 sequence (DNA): TGTGCCAGCAGCTTGGTAGCGGGAGGGCGGGAGACCCAGTACTTC. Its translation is CASSLVAGGRETQYF.

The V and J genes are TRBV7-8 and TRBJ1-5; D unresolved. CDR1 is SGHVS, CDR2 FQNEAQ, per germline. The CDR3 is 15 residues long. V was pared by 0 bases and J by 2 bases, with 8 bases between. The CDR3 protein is CASSLAAGGNQPQHF. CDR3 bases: TGTGCCAGCAGCTTAGCTGCGGGAGGCAATCAGCCCCAGCATTTT.

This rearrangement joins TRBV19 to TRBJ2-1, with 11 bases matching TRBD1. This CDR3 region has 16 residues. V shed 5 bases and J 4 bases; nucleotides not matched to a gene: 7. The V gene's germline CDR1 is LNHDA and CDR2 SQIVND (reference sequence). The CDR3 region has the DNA TGTGCCAGTAGTTTCTCCGGGACAGGGGGGTACAATGAGCAGTTCTTC. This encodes CASSFSGTGGYNEQFF.

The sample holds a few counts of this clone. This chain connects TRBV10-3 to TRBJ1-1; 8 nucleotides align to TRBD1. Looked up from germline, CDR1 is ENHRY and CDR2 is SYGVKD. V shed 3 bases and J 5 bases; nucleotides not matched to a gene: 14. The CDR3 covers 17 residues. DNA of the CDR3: TGTGCCATCAGTGACCCCCGGGGGCCTACAGGGGGAACTGAAGCTTTCTTT. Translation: CAISDPRGPTGGTEAFF.

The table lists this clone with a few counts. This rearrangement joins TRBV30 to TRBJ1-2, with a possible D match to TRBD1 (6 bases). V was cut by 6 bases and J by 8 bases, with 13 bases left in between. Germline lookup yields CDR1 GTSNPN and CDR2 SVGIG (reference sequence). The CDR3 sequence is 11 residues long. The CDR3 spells CACPGQSGYTF. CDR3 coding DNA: TGTGCCTGTCCGGGACAATCAGGCTACACCTTC.

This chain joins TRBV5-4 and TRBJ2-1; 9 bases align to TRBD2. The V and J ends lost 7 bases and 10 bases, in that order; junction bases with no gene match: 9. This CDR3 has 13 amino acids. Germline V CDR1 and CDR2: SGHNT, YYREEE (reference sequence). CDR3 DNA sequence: TGTGCCAGCGGGCGGGAGGGAGTTTGGGAGCAGTTCTTC. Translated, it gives CASGREGVWEQFF.

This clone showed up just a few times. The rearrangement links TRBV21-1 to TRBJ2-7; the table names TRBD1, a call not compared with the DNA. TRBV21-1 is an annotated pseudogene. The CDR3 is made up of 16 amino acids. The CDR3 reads CASSSPFAGFSYEQYF. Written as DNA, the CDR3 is TGTGCCAGCAGCAGTCCTTTTGCAGGGTTCTCCTACGAGCAGTACTTC.